Listed below are T cell receptor beta chains from one sample, sequenced in a study of PD-1 blockade in mismatch repair-deficient tumors. TCRdb's table, derived via immunoSEQ multiplex PCR, lists solely in-frame clones and lacks some. The data contain 40,000 to 65,000 clones, 65% to 85% of them seen just once; the ten biggest clones take up roughly 8.7%. Sequencing was performed on peripheral blood, taken 20 weeks after starting pembrolizumab. These receptors were collected from an adult with mismatch repair-deficient cancer. CDR3s leave out the opening cysteine and the closing phenylalanine or tryptophan.

ASGPRGTVNTEAF | TRBV12-5
ASSRTGGEYNEQF | TRBV5-4
ASSFTVTGASNQPQH | TRBV5-6
ASSLRPRDEQF | TRBV5-1
ASSLGRSNYNEQF | TRBV13
ASTLAGGSQETQY | TRBV5-1
ASSVGTGGAETQY | TRBV9
SVEGLGGGAGGYT | TRBV29-1
ASSIGGVGREQF | TRBV19
ASSPRRGVGSEQY | TRBV19
ASSIDRGGWSYEQY | TRBV19
ASSLGGTPIDTQY | TRBV11-3
ASSLLAGGVSYNEQF | TRBV13
ASSESTSGKGEQY | TRBV2
ASSYGQGTEAF | TRBV6-5
ASSLGVRGRTEAF | TRBV7-8
AWSRPGGNTIY | TRBV30
ASSYSSATASYEQY | TRBV6-5
ASSISTLGTNQPQH | TRBV19
AISQGAGEQY | TRBV10-3
SVAGAGGAFGEQF | TRBV29-1
ASSREDRLDQPQH | TRBV6-1
ASTRDSLSGANVLT | TRBV6-6
ATGTSGSNEQF | TRBV6-1
ASSLDETGTQYNEQF | TRBV5-1
ASSSQTGETQY | TRBV7-9
SVAGDRTQY | TRBV29-1
ASSLGFNYGYT | TRBV19
AWSASLGPGETQY | TRBV30
ASLTGGKYEQY | TRBV21-1
ASIDGGRGGGSYTEAF | TRBV6-1
ATAGSYEQY | TRBV6-9
SARGDRANT | TRBV20-1
ASSLVAGGNYGYT | TRBV5-8
ASSSWTSGSQETQY | TRBV5-6
ASSMGMWVGYGYT | TRBV19
ASSIRQGFYEQY | TRBV19
ASTITGQGQGYT | TRBV9
ASSSSYYEQY | TRBV7-3
ASRQGASYEQY | TRBV2
ASSRTGNTEAF | TRBV7-2
ASRPVSGANVLT | TRBV4-1
ASSPPGDRRRYEQY | TRBV5-5
ASSRSTGGTGANVLT | TRBV27
ASSTPGLPPDEQY | TRBV28
ASTHKGLRSTEAF | TRBV6-6
ASSLTDGFSGAYNEQF | TRBV7-3
ASSESGGGSKNIQY | TRBV10-1
ASSGQLNTEAF | TRBV6-1
ASSHVGGRYNEQF | TRBV11-2
ASSPTGLAAYEQY | TRBV7-2
ASSQGLSNQPQH | TRBV18